Listed here is a single T cell receptor (beta chain). Antigen unknown. This entry belongs to a study of CXCR3-negative and CXCR3-positive naive CD8 T cells. CDR3 length: 17 amino acids. Germline V gene lookup returns CDR1 PRHDT and CDR2 FYEKMQ (reference sequence). Study results and limitations: TCR interaction strength was inferred from TRB CDR3 physicochemistry, as CD5 matched across naive subsets. Diversity ran similarly high across both naive subsets but far lower in memory CD8+ cells. TRB CDR3s of CXCR3-positive naive cells were more hydrophobic than those of CXCR3-negative naive cells. With respect to TRBV-TRBJ usage, naive CXCR3-negative and CXCR3-positive cells were similar; memory differed.

The TRB libraries of cDNA were built by UMI-labeled 5' RACE. TCRdb reprocessed the 5' RACE reads and stores each CDR3 protein as one record, lacking DNA. Its listing shows roughly 45,000 distinct CDR3 sequences. The specimen sequenced was naive CXCR3- CD8+ T cells from blood. Regarding subset: CD45RO-CCR7+CD27+CD95- naive CD8+ T cells lacking CXCR3 (TNR3-). This receptor was taken from a human donor in good health. Some clones in this sample may be carry-over from other donors' samples. The chain carries TRBV13 and TRBJ2-3; TCRdb outputs TRBD1, but without DNA this stays unchecked. CDR3 in amino acids: CASSPVGAGAGVDTQYF. Combining the CDR3 with reference TRBV13 and TRBJ2-3 gives the whole variable domain AAGVIQSPRHLIKEKRETATLKCYPIPRHDTVYWYQQGPGQDPQFLISFYEKMQSDKGSIPDRFSAQQFSDYHSELNMSSLELGDSALYFCASSPVGAGAGVDTQYFGPGTRLTVL.